A selection of T cell receptor beta chains follows, all from one sample in a study of blood T cell repertoires in COVID-19. Some clones are missing from TCRdb's copy, which holds only in-frame ones; the method was immunoSEQ multiplex PCR. The profile shows around 170,000 clones, approximately 83% of them singletons. The sample comprised peripheral blood. These receptor sequences come from a human donor in a cohort sampled during active COVID-19. Each CDR3 is given with its conserved first and last residue. The D gene is left open where the match is weak. The size entry is marked missing in some rows and otherwise reads once, few, many or a size class.

V: TRBV18; size: NA; D: TRBD1; length: 17; J: TRBJ2-6; CDR3: CASSPGQGFSGANVLTF; DNA: TGTGCCAGCTCACCGGGACAGGGATTTTCTGGGGCCAACGTCCTGACTTTC
V: TRBV19; size: NA; D: TRBD2; length: 16; J: TRBJ2-1; CDR3: CASSMIAGGPYNEQFF; DNA: TGTGCCAGTAGTATGATAGCGGGAGGTCCCTACAATGAGCAGTTCTTC
V: TRBV6-5; size: NA; D: NA; length: 11; J: TRBJ1-2; CDR3: CASRRLSGYTF; DNA: TGTGCCAGCAGGCGCCTTAGTGGCTACACCTTC
V: TRBV27; size: few; D: TRBD1; length: 16; J: TRBJ1-1; CDR3: CASSSYSGTGPTEAFF; DNA: TGTGCCAGCAGTTCATACTCCGGGACAGGGCCCACTGAAGCTTTCTTT
V: TRBV6-5; size: NA; D: NA; length: 16; J: TRBJ1-1; CDR3: CASSYLRAGVRTEAFF; DNA: TGTGCCAGCAGTTACTTACGGGCAGGGGTACGGACTGAAGCTTTCTTT
V: TRBV5-1; size: NA; D: NA; length: 16; J: TRBJ2-6; CDR3: CASSQDFYSGANVLTF; DNA: TGCGCCAGCAGCCAGGACTTCTACTCTGGGGCCAACGTCCTGACTTTC
V: TRBV7-9; size: NA; D: NA; length: 15; J: TRBJ2-7; CDR3: CASSAGLLSSYEQYF; DNA: TGTGCCAGCAGCGCGGGACTTCTTAGCTCCTACGAGCAGTACTTC
V: TRBV3-1/TRBV3-2; size: NA; D: TRBD2; length: 18; J: TRBJ2-7; CDR3: CASSQERGLALSNYEQYF; DNA: TGTGCCAGCAGCCAAGAGAGGGGACTAGCCCTATCCAACTACGAGCAGTACTTC
V: TRBV6-1; size: NA; D: NA; length: 12; J: TRBJ1-5; CDR3: CASSESFQPQHF; DNA: TGTGCCAGCAGTGAATCTTTTCAGCCCCAGCATTTT
V: TRBV14; size: NA; D: NA; length: 13; J: TRBJ1-1; CDR3: CASSLGGAGLAFF; DNA: TGTGCCAGCAGCCTGGGGGGGGCGGGTCTTGCTTTCTTT
V: TRBV29-1; size: NA; D: NA; length: 13; J: TRBJ1-1; CDR3: CSVEGGEILGAFF; DNA: TGCAGCGTTGAAGGCGGGGAAATTTTGGGAGCTTTCTTT
V: TRBV24-1; size: NA; D: NA; length: 12; J: TRBJ1-1; CDR3: CATSDPRDRVRF; DNA: TGTGCCACCAGTGATCCGAGAGACCGGGTCCGATTT
V: TRBV7-2; size: NA; D: TRBD1; length: 14; J: TRBJ2-7; CDR3: CASSADRGTYEQYF; DNA: TGTGCCAGCAGCGCAGACAGGGGGACCTACGAGCAGTACTTC
V: TRBV10-1; size: few; D: TRBD1; length: 13; J: TRBJ1-2; CDR3: CASSSDRFYGYTF; DNA: TGCGCCAGCAGTTCGGACAGGTTCTATGGCTACACCTTC
V: TRBV27; size: NA; D: TRBD2; length: 15; J: TRBJ2-1; CDR3: CASNNGGTPYNEQFF; DNA: TGTGCCAGCAATAACGGGGGGACCCCTTACAATGAGCAGTTCTTC
V: TRBV5-1; size: NA; D: NA; length: 14; J: TRBJ1-1; CDR3: CASSLASGVAEAFF; DNA: TGCGCCAGCAGCTTGGCCTCAGGGGTGGCTGAAGCTTTCTTT
V: TRBV7-9; size: NA; D: NA; length: 16; J: TRBJ2-3; CDR3: CASSWAGMGPTDTQYF; DNA: TGTGCCAGCAGCTGGGCTGGGATGGGGCCCACAGATACGCAGTATTTT
V: TRBV5-1; size: many; D: NA; length: 14; J: TRBJ2-7; CDR3: CASSLGRPPYEQYF; DNA: TGCGCCAGCAGCTTGGGCAGGCCCCCCTACGAGCAGTACTTC
V: TRBV6-4; size: NA; D: NA; length: 15; J: TRBJ2-1; CDR3: CATPPTEKAYNEQFF; DNA: TGTGCCACTCCCCCGACAGAAAAAGCCTACAATGAGCAGTTCTTC
V: TRBV3-1/TRBV3-2; size: NA; D: NA; length: 14; J: TRBJ2-5; CDR3: CASSQGGVAETQYF; DNA: TGTGCCAGCAGCCAAGGGGGGGTCGCGGAGACCCAGTACTTC
V: TRBV13; size: NA; D: NA; length: 15; J: TRBJ1-2; CDR3: CASSLGWGPGNGYTF; DNA: TGTGCCAGCAGCTTAGGCTGGGGGCCAGGGAATGGCTACACCTTC
V: TRBV4-1; size: few; D: NA; length: 16; J: TRBJ2-7; CDR3: CASSQDSTRGAYEQYF; DNA: TGCGCCAGCAGCCAAGACTCGACCAGGGGTGCTTACGAGCAGTACTTC
V: TRBV7-3; size: few; D: TRBD2; length: 19; J: TRBJ2-3; CDR3: CASSLNPGLAGGPKDTQYF; DNA: TGTGCCAGCAGCTTAAACCCCGGACTAGCGGGGGGGCCCAAAGATACGCAGTATTTT
V: TRBV11-2; size: few; D: NA; length: 16; J: TRBJ2-1; CDR3: CASSPGTLRQGNEQFF; DNA: TGTGCCAGCAGCCCAGGGACACTTCGTCAGGGCAATGAGCAGTTCTTC
V: TRBV7-9; size: NA; D: NA; length: 14; J: TRBJ1-1; CDR3: CASSLGTGDTEAFF; DNA: TGTGCCAGCAGCTTAGGCACGGGGGACACTGAAGCTTTCTTT
V: TRBV6-5; size: NA; D: NA; length: 16; J: TRBJ1-1; CDR3: CASSYLVASLNTEAFF; DNA: TGTGCCAGCAGTTACTTAGTCGCAAGCTTGAACACTGAAGCTTTCTTT
V: TRBV25-1; size: NA; D: NA; length: 15; J: TRBJ2-7; CDR3: CASSPGTVIPYEQYF; DNA: TGTGCCAGCAGTCCCGGGACTGTGATTCCCTACGAGCAGTACTTC
V: TRBV5-6; size: NA; D: NA; length: 12; J: TRBJ1-2; CDR3: CASSLVLDGYTF; DNA: TGTGCCAGCAGCTTGGTTCTTGATGGCTACACCTTC
V: TRBV29-1; size: NA; D: TRBD1; length: 13; J: TRBJ1-2; CDR3: CSVPGTDFYGYTF; DNA: TGCAGCGTTCCCGGGACAGACTTCTATGGCTACACCTTC
V: TRBV14; size: NA; D: TRBD1; length: 16; J: TRBJ1-3; CDR3: CASSLGTGLSGNTIYF; DNA: TGTGCCAGCAGCCTCGGGACAGGCCTCTCTGGAAACACCATATATTTT
V: TRBV7-7; size: NA; D: TRBD1; length: 15; J: TRBJ1-4; CDR3: CASRPDRSTNEKLFF; DNA: TGTGCTAGCAGACCGGACAGGTCGACTAATGAAAAACTGTTTTTT
V: TRBV7-3; size: NA; D: TRBD2; length: 17; J: TRBJ2-1; CDR3: CASSYGTSGSSYNEQFF; DNA: TGTGCCAGCAGCTATGGGACCAGCGGGAGCTCCTACAATGAGCAGTTCTTC
V: TRBV28; size: few; D: TRBD1; length: 13; J: TRBJ1-2; CDR3: CASRRTGPYGYTF; DNA: TGTGCCAGCAGACGGACAGGGCCCTATGGCTACACCTTC
V: TRBV7-8; size: NA; D: NA; length: 15; J: TRBJ2-7; CDR3: CASSFLAYSSYEQYF; DNA: TGTGCCAGCAGCTTTCTTGCGTATAGCTCCTACGAGCAGTACTTC
V: TRBV3-1/TRBV3-2; size: NA; D: TRBD1; length: 14; J: TRBJ1-1; CDR3: CASSPTGGRTEAFF; DNA: TGTGCCAGCAGCCCGACAGGGGGCAGGACTGAAGCTTTCTTT
V: TRBV11-2; size: NA; D: TRBD2; length: 15; J: TRBJ2-3; CDR3: CASSMTSGGMDTQYF; DNA: TGTGCCAGCAGTATGACTAGCGGGGGGATGGATACGCAGTATTTT
V: TRBV6-2/TRBV6-3; size: few; D: TRBD1; length: 13; J: TRBJ1-2; CDR3: CASSGDRGYGYTF; DNA: TGTGCCAGCAGTGGGGACAGGGGCTATGGCTACACCTTC
V: TRBV15; size: NA; D: NA; length: 16; J: TRBJ2-7; CDR3: CATSRDRQAGTYEQYF; DNA: TGTGCCACCAGCAGAGATCGCCAGGCGGGGACCTACGAGCAGTACTTC
V: TRBV2; size: NA; D: NA; length: 13; J: TRBJ2-3; CDR3: CASRGTGTSTQYF; DNA: TGTGCCAGCAGGGGAACAGGGACGTCTACGCAGTATTTT
V: TRBV7-2; size: NA; D: NA; length: 16; J: TRBJ2-5; CDR3: CASSLRGARYQETQYF; DNA: TGTGCCAGCAGCTTACGCGGCGCCCGGTACCAAGAGACCCAGTACTTC
V: TRBV3-1/TRBV3-2; size: few; D: NA; length: 15; J: TRBJ2-7; CDR3: CASSQGDSGSYEQYF; DNA: TGTGCCAGCAGCCAAGGGGATAGCGGCTCCTACGAGCAGTACTTC
V: TRBV6-5; size: once; D: TRBD1; length: 13; J: TRBJ1-1; CDR3: CASTTARGDSAFF; DNA: TGTGCCAGCACCACGGCCAGGGGGGATAGTGCTTTCTTT
V: TRBV2; size: NA; D: TRBD1; length: 16; J: TRBJ1-3; CDR3: CASSEAGQSSGNTIYF; DNA: TGTGCCAGCAGTGAAGCGGGACAGTCCTCTGGAAACACCATATATTTT
V: TRBV6-5; size: NA; D: TRBD1; length: 14; J: TRBJ1-4; CDR3: CASMVDRGGEKLFF; DNA: TGTGCCAGCATGGTGGACAGGGGCGGAGAAAAACTGTTTTTT
V: TRBV6-5; size: once; D: NA; length: 15; J: TRBJ1-2; CDR3: CASSLSPSVDYGYTF; DNA: TGTGCCAGCAGTTTAAGCCCCTCGGTCGACTATGGCTACACCTTC
V: TRBV7-3; size: few; D: TRBD1; length: 16; J: TRBJ1-1; CDR3: CASSLTVGQIHTEAFF; DNA: TGTGCCAGCAGCTTAACCGTGGGACAGATACACACTGAAGCTTTCTTT
V: TRBV18; size: NA; D: TRBD1; length: 16; J: TRBJ1-5; CDR3: CASSPRDRVVNQPQHF; DNA: TGTGCCAGCTCACCCCGGGACAGGGTCGTCAATCAGCCCCAGCATTTT
V: TRBV2; size: NA; D: NA; length: 13; J: TRBJ2-5; CDR3: CASSEGRVETQYF; DNA: TGTGCCAGCAGTGAAGGGAGAGTAGAGACCCAGTACTTC
V: TRBV19; size: few; D: TRBD1; length: 15; J: TRBJ1-5; CDR3: CASSMAGGVDQPQHF; DNA: TGTGCCAGTAGTATGGCAGGGGGTGTCGATCAGCCCCAGCATTTT
V: TRBV6-2/TRBV6-3; size: NA; D: TRBD1; length: 16; J: TRBJ2-1; CDR3: CASSLAGGVPYNEQFF; DNA: TGTGCCAGCAGTTTAGCAGGGGGCGTACCTTACAATGAGCAGTTCTTC
V: TRBV24-1; size: NA; D: NA; length: 14; J: TRBJ1-1; CDR3: CATSDRQGETEAFF; DNA: TGTGCCACCAGTGACCGGCAGGGTGAGACTGAAGCTTTCTTT
V: TRBV27; size: NA; D: TRBD1; length: 14; J: TRBJ2-4; CDR3: CASRTTGGRNIQYF; DNA: TGTGCCAGCAGGACGACAGGGGGCAGAAACATTCAGTACTTC
V: TRBV28; size: NA; D: TRBD2; length: 16; J: TRBJ2-5; CDR3: CASSAGTSGSGGTQYF; DNA: TGTGCCAGCAGTGCCGGGACTAGCGGGAGTGGGGGGACCCAGTACTTC
V: TRBV2; size: NA; D: NA; length: 15; J: TRBJ1-6; CDR3: CASSSEGDGNSPLHF; DNA: TGTGCCAGCAGTTCAGAGGGGGACGGGAATTCACCCCTCCACTTT
V: TRBV9; size: NA; D: TRBD1; length: 13; J: TRBJ2-7; CDR3: CASSLQDRDEQYF; DNA: TGTGCCAGCAGCCTACAGGACAGGGACGAGCAGTACTTC
V: TRBV18; size: NA; D: TRBD2; length: 15; J: TRBJ2-1; CDR3: CASSPLLAGGGEQFF; DNA: TGTGCCAGCTCACCCCTACTAGCGGGAGGGGGCGAGCAGTTCTTC
V: TRBV3-1/TRBV3-2; size: few; D: NA; length: 14; J: TRBJ1-1; CDR3: CASSLRGGRTEAFF; DNA: TGTGCCAGCAGCCTGAGGGGAGGGAGGACTGAAGCTTTCTTT
V: TRBV9; size: NA; D: TRBD2; length: 16; J: TRBJ2-7; CDR3: CASSVASSGISYEQYF; DNA: TGTGCCAGCAGCGTAGCATCCAGCGGGATTTCCTACGAGCAGTACTTC